Each of the 4 T cell receptor beta chains below was sequenced from the same sample in a study of patients and donors after allogeneic stem cell transplantation. TCRdb ran MiXCR on the RT-PCR reads and lists one entry per CDR3 protein. The table lists 410,000 or so distinct CDR3 sequences, about a sixth of them singletons. Material for sequencing was blood, either unsorted or a sorted T cell fraction (not recorded which). Receptor source: a human donor who was either an allogeneic HSCT recipient or a stem cell or donor lymphocyte infusion donor (not recorded which). It is not recorded whose cells these are; they may come from a transplant donor.

CDR3 in amino acids: CASSQDSTGAQPQHF. For the CDR3, the DNA is TGTGCCAGCAGCCAAGATAGTACAGGGGCGCAGCCCCAGCATTTT. This chain links TRBV3-1 with TRBJ1-5; 7 bases agree with TRBD1. Germline CDR1 is LGHDT and CDR2 is YNNKEL (reference sequence). The CDR3 spans 15 residues. J was trimmed by 7 bases and V by 0 bases; bases with no gene match: 6.

This clonotype was seen a handful of times. The J gene is TRBJ2-1, the V gene TRBV6-2 or TRBV6-3; no clear D. The CDR3 totals 11 residues. The V end was cut by 7 bases, the J end by 0 bases, with 1 base between. The germline gives CDR1 MNHEY, CDR2 SVGEGT. The CDR3 DNA sequence: TGTGCCAGCACCTCCTACAATGAGCAGTTCTTC. The encoded protein is CASTSYNEQFF.

The chain couples TRBV6-1 to TRBJ2-3; TRBD1 matches at 9 bases. Per the germline V gene, CDR1 is MNHNS and CDR2 is SASEGT. This CDR3 contains 15 residues. V was pared by 10 bases and J by 4 bases, with 12 bases of the junction left unmatched. DNA of the CDR3: TGTGCCACCTTGACTTGGGACAGGGTTTCAGATACGCAGTATTTT. It translates to CATLTWDRVSDTQYF.

This clonotype was counted between two and nine times. The chain couples TRBV14 to TRBJ2-3; 10 nucleotides align to TRBD2. This CDR3 has 14 residues. V trimming: 2 bases; J trimming: 6 bases; junction bases outside the gene matches: 2. Germline-derived CDR1 and CDR2 are SGHDN and FVKESK. DNA of the CDR3: TGTGCCAGCAGCCAACAGCGGGAGGGGGATACGCAGTATTTT. This encodes CASSQQREGDTQYF.